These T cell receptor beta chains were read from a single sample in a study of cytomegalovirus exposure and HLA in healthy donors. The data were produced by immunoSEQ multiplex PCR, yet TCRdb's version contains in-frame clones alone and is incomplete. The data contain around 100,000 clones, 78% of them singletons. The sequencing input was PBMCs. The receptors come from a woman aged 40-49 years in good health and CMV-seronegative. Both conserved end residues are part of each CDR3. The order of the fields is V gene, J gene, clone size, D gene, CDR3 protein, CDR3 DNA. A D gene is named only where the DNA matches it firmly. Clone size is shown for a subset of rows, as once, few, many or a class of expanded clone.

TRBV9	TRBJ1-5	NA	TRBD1	CASSPQGVSNQPQHF	TGTGCCAGCAGCCCCCAGGGGGTGAGCAATCAGCCCCAGCATTTT
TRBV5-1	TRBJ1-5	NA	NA	CASSLEGPGQPQHF	TGCGCCAGCAGCTTGGAGGGGCCTGGTCAGCCCCAGCATTTT
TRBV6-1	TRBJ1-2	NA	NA	CASSEALGVFF	TGTGCCAGCAGTGAAGCGCTTGGAGTGTTCTTC
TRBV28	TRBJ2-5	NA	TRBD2	CASSFGLAGQETQYF	TGTGCCAGCAGTTTCGGACTAGCGGGCCAAGAGACCCAGTACTTC
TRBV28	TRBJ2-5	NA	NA	CASMKGAETQYF	TGTGCCAGCATGAAAGGGGCAGAGACCCAGTACTTC
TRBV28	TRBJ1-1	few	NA	CASITWDWGRGLNQNLNTEAFF	TGTGCCAGCATTACTTGGGATTGGGGCAGGGGACTAAACCAAAACTTGAACACTGAAGCTTTCTTT
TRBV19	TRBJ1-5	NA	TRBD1	CASSSWDREPSNQPQHF	TGTGCCAGTAGTTCGTGGGACAGGGAGCCTAGCAATCAGCCCCAGCATTTT
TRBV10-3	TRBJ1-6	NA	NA	CAISGSPGGNSPLHF	TGTGCCATCAGTGGTTCCCCCGGAGGTAATTCACCCCTCCACTTT
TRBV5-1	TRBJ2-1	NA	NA	CASSELSSYNEQFF	TGCGCCAGCAGCGAGTTAAGCTCCTACAATGAGCAGTTCTTC
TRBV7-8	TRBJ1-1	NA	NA	CASSFFYTEAFF	TGTGCCAGCAGCTTCTTTTACACTGAAGCTTTCTTT
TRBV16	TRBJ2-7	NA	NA	CASSQDIDTYEQYF	TGTGCCAGCAGCCAGGATATAGACACCTACGAGCAGTACTTC
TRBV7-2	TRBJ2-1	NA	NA	CASSLRASASSNEQFF	TGTGCCAGCAGCTTAAGAGCTAGCGCCTCTTCAAATGAGCAGTTCTTC
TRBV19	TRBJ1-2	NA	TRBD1	CASSQQGSYGYTF	TGTGCCAGTAGTCAACAGGGGAGCTATGGCTACACCTTC
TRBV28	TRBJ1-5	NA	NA	CASSLSGRPQHF	TGTGCCAGCAGTTTGAGTGGGCGGCCCCAGCATTTT
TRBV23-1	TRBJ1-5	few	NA	CASSQHKRHLPQPQHF	TGCGCCAGCAGTCAACACAAACGACACCTACCTCAGCCCCAGCATTTT
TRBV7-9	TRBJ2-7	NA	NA	CASSSDFQDTYEQYF	TGTGCCAGCAGCTCGGACTTCCAGGATACCTACGAGCAGTACTTC